The 8 T cell receptor beta chains below come from one sample, sequenced in a study of T cell responses to AZD1222 COVID-19 vaccine (dated by TCRdb to the early 2020s). The label giving this sample's time point can be read as: about 28 days (+/-7) after the second vaccine dose. The method behind the library was the immunoSEQ multiplex PCR assay. Sourced from immuneACCESS, this table was stored by TCRdb with only in-frame sequences that have V and J called. A share of the clones is absent; for the studies checked, an unresolved V gene accounts for under half, and the remainder has no known explanation. The sample profile shows about 150,000 clones; over 70% of them were found once. Just over 9% of the sample is held by the ten biggest clonotypes. The sample was peripheral blood, taken 28 days after the second AZD1222 dose. The source is an adult who received the AZD1222 COVID-19 vaccine.

The chain links TRBV28 to TRBJ1-2; 9 nucleotides agree with TRBD1. Germline values: CDR1 MDHEN, CDR2 SYDVKM. V lost 2 bases, J lost 0 bases, and 4 bases stayed unmatched. The CDR3 is made up of 16 amino acids. Here the CDR3 reads CASSLAGTGSNYGYTF. The CDR3 DNA reads TGTGCCAGCAGTTTAGCCGGGACAGGGTCTAACTATGGCTACACCTTC.

The chain is built from TRBV15 and TRBJ1-2, with TRBD1 identical over 7 bases. After removal of 10 bases from V and 4 bases from J, the junction contained 15 bases not matched to a gene. This CDR3 comprises 15 residues. The germline CDR1 and CDR2 sequences are LNHNV and YYDKDF (reference sequence). CDR3 DNA sequence: TGTGCCATCGCTATTAAACCGGGACAGCCCTATGGCTACACCTTC. It is translated as CAIAIKPGQPYGYTF.

The chain has TRBV6-5 and TRBJ1-5; 7 nucleotides agree with TRBD1. Trimming removed 5 bases from V and 5 bases from J; junction bases left unmatched: 6. The CDR3 extends over 14 amino acids. Germline CDR1 reads MNHEY; CDR2 reads SVGAGI. Written as DNA, the CDR3 is TGTGCCAGCAGTCCAGGGGGAGGACATCAGCCCCAGCATTTT. Protein: CASSPGGGHQPQHF.

The CDR3 bases are TGTGCCAGCAGCCAACCAAGCCCTAGACTAGCGGGAGTACCCAATGAGCAGTTCTTC. This encodes CASSQPSPRLAGVPNEQFF. V is TRBV14 and J is TRBJ2-1, with 12 bases matching TRBD2. Germline V CDR1 and CDR2: SGHDN, FVKESK. The CDR3 runs 19 residues. The V gene end was trimmed by 2 bases and the J gene end by 6 bases; junction bases not matched to a gene: 14.

The V and J genes are TRBV6-5 and TRBJ2-7; D is possibly TRBD2 (6 bases). This CDR3 has 13 residues. Trimming stripped 4 bases from V and 3 bases from J, with 10 bases between. Germline CDR1 MNHEY, CDR2 SVGAGI. The CDR3 sequence is CASSSTGGYEQYF. DNA for the CDR3: TGTGCCAGCAGTTCCACCGGGGGCTACGAGCAGTACTTC.

V usage is TRBV28 and J usage is TRBJ1-2; D is possibly TRBD1 (6 bases). V was pared by 2 bases and J by 5 bases, with 9 bases between. From germline, CDR1 is MDHEN and CDR2 SYDVKM. The CDR3 has 13 residues. The DNA for the CDR3 is TGTGCCAGCAGTTTAGCAGGGGTATATGGCTACACCTTC. The encoded protein is CASSLAGVYGYTF.

The chain links TRBV7-9 to TRBJ2-3; the match to TRBD1 covers 11 bases. Germline CDR1 is SEHNR and CDR2 is FQNEAQ (reference sequence). Trimming cost V 5 bases and J 5 bases; bases outside gene matches: 3. The CDR3 is 14 amino acids. CDR3 bases: TGTGCCAGCAGCGTAGGGACAGGGGGAGATACGCAGTATTTT. It encodes CASSVGTGGDTQYF.

V usage is TRBV5-1 and J usage is TRBJ2-5; 11 bases align to TRBD2. V was pared by 7 bases and J by 5 bases, with 16 bases of the junction left unmatched. This CDR3 region has 17 residues. CDR1 and CDR2 (germline): SGHRS, YFSETQ. CDR3 sequence (DNA): TGCGCCAGCGGAACCGGGACTAGCGGCCAAGGAGGTGAGACCCAGTACTTC. Translation gives CASGTGTSGQGGETQYF. Looking up the rest from reference TRBV5-1 and TRBJ2-5 gives the full variable domain: KAGVTQTPRYLIKTRGQQVTLSCSPISGHRSVSWYQQTPGQGLQFLFEYFSETQRNKGNFPGRFSGRQFSNSRSEMNVSTLELGDSALYLCASGTGTSGQGGETQYFGPGTRLLVL.